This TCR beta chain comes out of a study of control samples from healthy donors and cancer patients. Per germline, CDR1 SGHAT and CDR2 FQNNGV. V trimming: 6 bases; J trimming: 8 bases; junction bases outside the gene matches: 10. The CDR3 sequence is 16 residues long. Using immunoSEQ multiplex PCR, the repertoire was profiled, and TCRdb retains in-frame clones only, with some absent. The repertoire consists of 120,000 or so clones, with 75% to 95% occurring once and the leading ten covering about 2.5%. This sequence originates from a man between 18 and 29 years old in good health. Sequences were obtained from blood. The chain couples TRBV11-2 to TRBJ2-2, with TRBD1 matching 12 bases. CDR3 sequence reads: CASRTPGQGARGELFF. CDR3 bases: TGTGCCAGCAGGACGCCGGGACAGGGGGCCCGGGGGGAGCTGTTTTTT.